Described below is a single T cell receptor (beta chain) sequence and its context. TCRdb's table, derived via immunoSEQ multiplex PCR, lists solely in-frame clones and lacks some. Here the sample spans over 150,000 clones, approximately 89% being singletons. This specimen comes from a study of cytomegalovirus exposure and HLA in healthy donors. Germline values: CDR1 SGDLS, CDR2 YYNGEE. The V gene lost 0 bases and the J gene lost 5 bases, with 8 bases spanning the gap. The CDR3 has 13 residues. Sample: PBMCs. This sequence originates from a man between 18 and 29 years old in good health and CMV-seropositive. The V and J genes are TRBV9 and TRBJ2-5, with D hard to call. The CDR3 spells CASSVGHEETQYF. In nucleotides, the CDR3 is TGTGCCAGCAGCGTAGGTCATGAGGAGACCCAGTACTTC.